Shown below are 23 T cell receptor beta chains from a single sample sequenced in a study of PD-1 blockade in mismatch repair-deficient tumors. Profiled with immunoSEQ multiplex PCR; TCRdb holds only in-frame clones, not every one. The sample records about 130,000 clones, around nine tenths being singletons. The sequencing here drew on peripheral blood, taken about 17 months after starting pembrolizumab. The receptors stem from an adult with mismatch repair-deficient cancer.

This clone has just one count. The CDR3 DNA reads as TGTGCCAGCAGCTTAGGGGTAGATCAGCCCCAGCATTTT. Protein sequence: CASSLGVDQPQHF. The genes are TRBV7-2 and TRBJ1-5; D gene ambiguous. Germline CDR1 SGHTA, CDR2 FQGNSA. The CDR3 sequence is 13 residues long. Trimming removed 1 base at V and 5 bases at J, with 6 bases between.

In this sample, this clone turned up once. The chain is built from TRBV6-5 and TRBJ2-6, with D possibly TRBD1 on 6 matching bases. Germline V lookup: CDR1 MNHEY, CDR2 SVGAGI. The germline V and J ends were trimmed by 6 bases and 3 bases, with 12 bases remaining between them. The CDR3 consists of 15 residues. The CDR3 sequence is CASSARGSGANVLTF. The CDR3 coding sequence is TGTGCCAGCAGCGCCAGGGGAAGTGGGGCCAACGTCCTGACTTTC.

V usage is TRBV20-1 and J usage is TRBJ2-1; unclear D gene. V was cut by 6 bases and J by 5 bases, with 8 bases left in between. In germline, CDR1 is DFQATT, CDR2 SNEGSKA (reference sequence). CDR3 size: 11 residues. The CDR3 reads CSAPRNNEQFF. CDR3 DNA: TGCAGTGCCCCAAGGAACAATGAGCAGTTCTTC.

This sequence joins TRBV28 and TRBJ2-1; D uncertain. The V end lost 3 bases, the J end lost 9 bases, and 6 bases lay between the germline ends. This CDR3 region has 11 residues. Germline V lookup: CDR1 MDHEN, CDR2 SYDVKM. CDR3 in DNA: TGTGCCAGCAGTTTGGTGGGTGAGCAGTTCTTC. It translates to CASSLVGEQFF.

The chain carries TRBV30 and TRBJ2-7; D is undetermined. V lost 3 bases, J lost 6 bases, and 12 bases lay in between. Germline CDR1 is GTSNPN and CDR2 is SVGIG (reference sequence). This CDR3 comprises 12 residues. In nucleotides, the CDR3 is TGTGCCTGGAGAGACCCTACTACCGAGCAGTACTTC. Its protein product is CAWRDPTTEQYF.

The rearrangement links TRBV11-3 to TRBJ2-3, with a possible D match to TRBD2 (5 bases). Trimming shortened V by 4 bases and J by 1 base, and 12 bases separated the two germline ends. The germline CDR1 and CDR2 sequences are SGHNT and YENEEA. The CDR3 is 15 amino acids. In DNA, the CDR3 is TGTGCCAGCAGCTCCTGGGGTAGCGGCACAGATACGCAGTATTTT. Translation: CASSSWGSGTDTQYF.

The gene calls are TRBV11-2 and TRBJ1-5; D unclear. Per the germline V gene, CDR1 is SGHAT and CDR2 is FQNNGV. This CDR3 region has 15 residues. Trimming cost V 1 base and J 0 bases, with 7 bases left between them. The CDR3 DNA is TGTGCCAGCAGCTTAGGCTCAGCTAGCAATCAGCCCCAGCATTTT. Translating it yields CASSLGSASNQPQHF.

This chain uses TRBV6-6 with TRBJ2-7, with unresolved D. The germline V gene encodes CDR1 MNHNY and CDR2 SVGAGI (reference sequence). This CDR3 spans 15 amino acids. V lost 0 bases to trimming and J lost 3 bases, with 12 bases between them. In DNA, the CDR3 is TGTGCCAGCAGTTACTCGTTCGACGGTAGCTACGAGCAGTACTTC. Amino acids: CASSYSFDGSYEQYF.

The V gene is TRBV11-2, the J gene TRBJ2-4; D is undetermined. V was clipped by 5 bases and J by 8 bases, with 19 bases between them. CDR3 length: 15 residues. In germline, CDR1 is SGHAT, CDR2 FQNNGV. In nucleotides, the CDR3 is TGTGCCAGCAGCGTCGGTACATTGCGGATTGACATTCAGTACTTC. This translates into CASSVGTLRIDIQYF.

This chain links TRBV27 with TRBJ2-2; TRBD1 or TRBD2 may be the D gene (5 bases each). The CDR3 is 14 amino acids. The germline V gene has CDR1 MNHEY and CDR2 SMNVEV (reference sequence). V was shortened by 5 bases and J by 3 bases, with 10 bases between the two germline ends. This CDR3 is CASSDGTHTGELFF. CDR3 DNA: TGTGCCAGCAGTGACGGGACCCACACCGGGGAGCTGTTTTTT.

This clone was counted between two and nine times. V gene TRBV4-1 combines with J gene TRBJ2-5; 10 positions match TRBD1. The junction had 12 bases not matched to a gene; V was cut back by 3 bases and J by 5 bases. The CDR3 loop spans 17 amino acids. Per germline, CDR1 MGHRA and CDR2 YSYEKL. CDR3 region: CASSHPAGTGAWETQYF. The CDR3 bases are TGCGCCAGCAGCCACCCGGCCGGGACAGGGGCTTGGGAGACCCAGTACTTC.

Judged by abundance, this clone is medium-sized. CDR3 in DNA: TGTGCCAGCAGCCTAGGGAACTGGGACTACAATGAGCAGTTCTTC. Protein sequence: CASSLGNWDYNEQFF. The genes are TRBV14 and TRBJ2-1; D uncertain. The CDR3 is 15 residues long. V was trimmed by 4 bases and J by 3 bases, leaving 13 bases between them. Germline values: CDR1 SGHDN, CDR2 FVKESK. Full variable domain (rest looked up from reference TRBV14 and TRBJ2-1): EAGVTQFPSHSVIEKGQTVTLRCDPISGHDNLYWYRRVMGKEIKFLLHFVKESKQDESGMPNNRFLAERTGGTYSTLKVQPAELEDSGVYFCASSLGNWDYNEQFFGPGTRLTVL.

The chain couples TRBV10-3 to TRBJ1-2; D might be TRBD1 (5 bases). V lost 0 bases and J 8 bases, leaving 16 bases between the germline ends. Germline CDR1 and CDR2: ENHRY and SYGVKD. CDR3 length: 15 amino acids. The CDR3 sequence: CAISESVRGQYGYTF. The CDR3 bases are TGTGCCATCAGTGAGTCAGTTAGGGGCCAGTACGGCTACACCTTC.

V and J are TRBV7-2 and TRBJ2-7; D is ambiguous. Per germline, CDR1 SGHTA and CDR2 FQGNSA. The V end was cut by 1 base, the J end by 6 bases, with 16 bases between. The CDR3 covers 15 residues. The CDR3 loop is CASSLVPIPTFEQYF. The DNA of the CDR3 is TGTGCCAGCAGCTTAGTTCCAATTCCTACGTTCGAGCAGTACTTC. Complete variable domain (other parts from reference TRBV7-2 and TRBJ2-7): GAGVSQSPSNKVTEKGKDVELRCDPISGHTALYWYRQSLGQGLEFLIYFQGNSAPDKSGLPSDRFSAERTGGSVSTLTIQRTQQEDSAVYLCASSLVPIPTFEQYFGPGTRLTVT.

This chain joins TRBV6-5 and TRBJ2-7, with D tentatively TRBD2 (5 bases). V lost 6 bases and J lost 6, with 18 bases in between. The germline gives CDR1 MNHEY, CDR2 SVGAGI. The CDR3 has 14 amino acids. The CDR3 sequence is CASSLNPWRLEQYF. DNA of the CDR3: TGTGCCAGCAGCCTAAACCCATGGAGGCTCGAGCAGTACTTC.

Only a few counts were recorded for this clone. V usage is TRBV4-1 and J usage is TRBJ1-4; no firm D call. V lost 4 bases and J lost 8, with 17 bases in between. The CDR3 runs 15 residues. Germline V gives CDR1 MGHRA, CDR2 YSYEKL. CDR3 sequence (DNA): TGCGCCAGCAGCCCTGTGACCGACGGAGGCGAAAAACTGTTTTTT. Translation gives CASSPVTDGGEKLFF.

DNA for the CDR3: TGTGCCAGCAGTATCCTAGACGGACCCCCGGGACAGGGGGGAGATACGCAGTATTTT. Translated, it gives CASSILDGPPGQGGDTQYF. This chain uses TRBV28 with TRBJ2-3; 11 bases line up with TRBD1. This CDR3 contains 19 residues. J was trimmed by 5 bases and V by 5 bases; bases with no gene match: 18. Germline values: CDR1 MDHEN, CDR2 SYDVKM.

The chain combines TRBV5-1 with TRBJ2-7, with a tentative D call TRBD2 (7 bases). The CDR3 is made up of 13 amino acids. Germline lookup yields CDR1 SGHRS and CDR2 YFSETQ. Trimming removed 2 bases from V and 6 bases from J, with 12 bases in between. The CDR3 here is CASSLRGGLEQYF. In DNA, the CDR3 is TGCGCCAGCAGCTTAAGGGGGGGTCTCGAGCAGTACTTC.

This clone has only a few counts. DNA of the CDR3: TGCGCCAGCAGTGGAGAGGTTGGCTACGAGCAGTACTTC. Protein: CASSGEVGYEQYF. The chain links TRBV10-2 to TRBJ2-7; D ambiguous. V lost 4 bases and J lost 3, with 10 bases in between. The CDR3 extends over 13 amino acids. CDR1 is WSHSY, CDR2 SAAADI, per germline.

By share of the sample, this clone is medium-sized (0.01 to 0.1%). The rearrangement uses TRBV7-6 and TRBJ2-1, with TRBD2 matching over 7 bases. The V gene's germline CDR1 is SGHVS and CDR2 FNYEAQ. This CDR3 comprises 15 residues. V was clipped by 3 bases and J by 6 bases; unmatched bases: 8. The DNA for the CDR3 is TGTGCCAGCAGCTTGGAAGCGGGAACTTTCAATGAGCAGTTCTTC. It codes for CASSLEAGTFNEQFF.

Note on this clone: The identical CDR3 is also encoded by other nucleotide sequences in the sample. The CDR3, as DNA: TGCGCCAGCAGCCAAGGGGCTTCCTACGAGCAGTACTTC. This codes for CASSQGASYEQYF. The rearrangement links TRBV4-1 to TRBJ2-7; D not certain. CDR1 MGHRA and CDR2 YSYEKL come from the germline V gene. The CDR3 consists of 13 residues. V was cut by 1 base and J by 1 base, with 5 bases left in between.

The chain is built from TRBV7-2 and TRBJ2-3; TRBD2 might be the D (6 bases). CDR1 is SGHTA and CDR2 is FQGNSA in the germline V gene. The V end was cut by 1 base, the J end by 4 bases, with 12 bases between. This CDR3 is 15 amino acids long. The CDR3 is CASSLGGGIADTQYF. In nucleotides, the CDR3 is TGTGCCAGCAGCTTAGGGGGCGGGATCGCAGATACGCAGTATTTT.

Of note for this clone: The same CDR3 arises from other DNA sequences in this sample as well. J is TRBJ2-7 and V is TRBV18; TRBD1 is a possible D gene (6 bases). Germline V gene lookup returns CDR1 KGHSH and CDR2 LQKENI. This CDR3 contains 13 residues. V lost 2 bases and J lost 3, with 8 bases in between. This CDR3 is CASSPGRGYEQYF. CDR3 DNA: TGTGCCAGCTCACCAGGCAGGGGCTACGAGCAGTACTTC. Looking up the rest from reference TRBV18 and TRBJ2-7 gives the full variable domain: NAGVMQNPRHLVRRRGQEARLRCSPMKGHSHVYWYRQLPEEGLKFMVYLQKENIIDESGMPKERFSAEFPKEGPSILRIQQVVRGDSAAYFCASSPGRGYEQYFGPGTRLTVT.